This T cell receptor beta chain originates from a study of blood T cell repertoires in COVID-19. TCRdb keeps only in-frame clones here, not all; method: immunoSEQ multiplex PCR. The table has about 64,000 clones, approximately 91% seen once. Per germline, CDR1 SGHRS and CDR2 YFSETQ. V was clipped by 4 bases and J by 3 bases; unmatched bases: 9. CDR3 length equals 17 residues. The sequence was collected from a man in his 70s with acute or convalescent COVID-19. The chain joins TRBV5-1 to TRBJ2-2, with 10 bases aligning to TRBD1. Sequenced material: peripheral blood. The CDR3, as DNA: TGCGCCAGCAGCCCGCCATGGACAGGGGGTTACACCGGGGAGCTGTTTTTT. It yields the protein CASSPPWTGGYTGELFF.